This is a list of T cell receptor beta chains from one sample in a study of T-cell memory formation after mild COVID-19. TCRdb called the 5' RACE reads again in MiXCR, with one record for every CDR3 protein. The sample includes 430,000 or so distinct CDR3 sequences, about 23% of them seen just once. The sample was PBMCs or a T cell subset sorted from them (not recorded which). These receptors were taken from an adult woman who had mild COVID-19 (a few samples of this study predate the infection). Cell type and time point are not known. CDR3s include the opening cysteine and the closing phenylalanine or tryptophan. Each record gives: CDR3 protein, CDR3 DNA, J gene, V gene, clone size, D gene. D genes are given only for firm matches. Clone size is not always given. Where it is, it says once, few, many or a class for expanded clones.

CDR3: CASSPLGIAYEQYF; DNA: TGTGCCAGCAGCCCACTAGGGATAGCCTACGAGCAGTACTTC; J: TRBJ2-7; V: TRBV7-9; size: -; D: -
CDR3: CASSFAVGQETQYF; DNA: TGTGCTAGCAGCTTCGCGGTAGGCCAAGAGACCCAGTACTTC; J: TRBJ2-5; V: TRBV7-7; size: few; D: -
CDR3: CASSLEAGSNSYEQYF; DNA: TGCGCCAGCAGCTTGGAAGCAGGGAGTAACTCCTACGAGCAGTACTTC; J: TRBJ2-7; V: TRBV5-1; size: few; D: -
CDR3: CASSRITVGTDTQYF; DNA: TGCGCCAGCAGCCGGATCACAGTAGGCACAGATACGCAGTATTTT; J: TRBJ2-3; V: TRBV5-1; size: -; D: -
CDR3: CASSFGKGGSYNEQFF; DNA: TGTGCCAGCAGCTTTGGGAAAGGGGGCTCCTACAATGAGCAGTTCTTC; J: TRBJ2-1; V: TRBV7-2; size: -; D: -
CDR3: CASSRRQGPLLGTQYF; DNA: TGTGCCAGCAGTCGCCGACAGGGGCCCCTCCTCGGTACGCAGTATTTT; J: TRBJ2-3; V: TRBV27; size: few; D: TRBD1
CDR3: CSVEDLGDEQFF; DNA: TGCAGCGTTGAAGACCTGGGCGATGAGCAGTTCTTC; J: TRBJ2-1; V: TRBV29-1; size: -; D: -
CDR3: CASSYSRARVVQETQYF; DNA: TGTGCCAGCAGTTACTCAAGGGCTCGCGTAGTACAAGAGACCCAGTACTTC; J: TRBJ2-5; V: TRBV6-5; size: -; D: -
CDR3: CASSLKGTSGRRTYNEQFF; DNA: TGTGCCAGCAGCTTAAAAGGGACTAGCGGGAGAAGGACCTACAATGAGCAGTTCTTC; J: TRBJ2-1; V: TRBV7-2; size: -; D: TRBD2
CDR3: CASSPSDRGSYEQYF; DNA: TGTGCTAGCAGCCCGTCGGACAGGGGATCCTACGAGCAGTACTTC; J: TRBJ2-7; V: TRBV7-7; size: -; D: TRBD1
CDR3: CATSDRRTGHDTQYF; DNA: TGTGCCACCAGTGACCGGCGGACGGGGCATGATACGCAGTATTTT; J: TRBJ2-3; V: TRBV24-1; size: -; D: -
CDR3: CASSSGTGRREQYF; DNA: TGTGCCAGCAGCTCCGGGACAGGGCGGAGGGAGCAGTACTTC; J: TRBJ2-7; V: TRBV11-1; size: -; D: TRBD1
CDR3: CASSYSEGSTGELFF; DNA: TGTGCCAGCAGTTACTCGGAGGGGAGCACCGGGGAGCTGTTTTTT; J: TRBJ2-2; V: TRBV6-5; size: few; D: -
CDR3: CASSQDQVFSYEQYF; DNA: TGTGCCAGCAGCCAAGATCAGGTATTCTCCTACGAGCAGTACTTC; J: TRBJ2-7; V: TRBV4-2; size: few; D: -
CDR3: CSAPTGGTEAFF; DNA: TGCAGCGCCCCAACAGGGGGTACTGAAGCTTTCTTT; J: TRBJ1-1; V: TRBV29-1; size: -; D: TRBD1
CDR3: CASSYQGQPQHF; DNA: TGTGCCAGCAGTTACCAAGGCCAGCCCCAGCATTTT; J: TRBJ1-5; V: TRBV27; size: -; D: -
CDR3: CASSSGQPGSYTF; DNA: TGCGCCAGCAGTTCTGGACAGCCCGGAAGCTACACCTTC; J: TRBJ1-2; V: TRBV5-1; size: few; D: -
CDR3: CASSSQDNEQFF; DNA: TGTGCCAGCAGTTCCCAAGACAATGAGCAGTTCTTC; J: TRBJ2-1; V: TRBV6-5; size: -; D: -
CDR3: CASREASAYNEQFF; DNA: TGTGCCAGCAGGGAGGCATCAGCCTACAATGAGCAGTTCTTC; J: TRBJ2-1; V: TRBV6-5; size: -; D: -
CDR3: CASSVAGFAQETQYF; DNA: TGTGCCAGCAGCGTAGCAGGCTTCGCCCAAGAGACCCAGTACTTC; J: TRBJ2-5; V: TRBV9; size: few; D: -
CDR3: CASSYLQLAGYEQYF; DNA: TGTGCCAGCAGTTACCTTCAGTTAGCGGGCTACGAGCAGTACTTC; J: TRBJ2-7; V: TRBV6-2/TRBV6-3; size: few; D: TRBD2
CDR3: CASSQSTVSGANVLTF; DNA: TGCGCCAGCAGTCAATCAACGGTCTCTGGGGCCAACGTCCTGACTTTC; J: TRBJ2-6; V: TRBV23-1; size: -; D: -
CDR3: CASSPTWDHYEQYF; DNA: TGCGCCAGCAGCCCTACTTGGGACCACTACGAGCAGTACTTC; J: TRBJ2-7; V: TRBV5-1; size: few; D: -
CDR3: CASSQDRETQHF; DNA: TGTGCCAGCAGCCAAGACAGGGAAACCCAGCATTTT; J: TRBJ1-5; V: TRBV7-9; size: few; D: TRBD1
CDR3: CASSSGTAGNTGELFF; DNA: TGCGCCAGCAGCTCCGGGACGGCGGGGAACACCGGGGAGCTGTTTTTT; J: TRBJ2-2; V: TRBV5-1; size: -; D: -
CDR3: CASSLRTGANVLTF; DNA: TGTGCCAGCAGTTTAAGGACTGGGGCCAACGTCCTGACTTTC; J: TRBJ2-6; V: TRBV27; size: -; D: -
CDR3: CASSATSLVYEQYF; DNA: TGTGCCAGCAGCGCGACTAGCCTTGTTTACGAGCAGTACTTC; J: TRBJ2-7; V: TRBV9; size: -; D: TRBD2
CDR3: CASSPRVLAGDTQYF; DNA: TGTGCCAGCAGTCCCCGGGTATTAGCTGGGGATACGCAGTATTTT; J: TRBJ2-3; V: TRBV6-5; size: few; D: -
CDR3: CSAGTGGDYEQYF; DNA: TGCAGCGCCGGGACAGGGGGCGACTACGAGCAGTACTTC; J: TRBJ2-7; V: TRBV29-1; size: few; D: TRBD1
CDR3: CASRLNRGYTGELFF; DNA: TGTGCCAGCAGATTGAACAGGGGCTACACCGGGGAGCTGTTTTTT; J: TRBJ2-2; V: TRBV12-3/TRBV12-4; size: once; D: TRBD1
CDR3: CSASYRTSYEQYF; DNA: TGCAGTGCTAGCTACCGGACTTCATACGAGCAGTACTTC; J: TRBJ2-7; V: TRBV20-1; size: few; D: -
CDR3: CSARYSGRAYEQYF; DNA: TGCAGTGCTAGATATAGCGGGAGGGCCTACGAGCAGTACTTC; J: TRBJ2-7; V: TRBV20-1; size: -; D: TRBD2
CDR3: CASSSGPGSEQFF; DNA: TGTGCCAGCAGTTCGGGACCGGGATCTGAGCAGTTCTTC; J: TRBJ2-1; V: TRBV12-3/TRBV12-4; size: few; D: -
CDR3: CASSAEGHFQTEAFF; DNA: TGTGCCAGCAGCGCCGAGGGACATTTCCAGACTGAAGCTTTCTTT; J: TRBJ1-1; V: TRBV9; size: -; D: -
CDR3: CASNWDYTTYEQYF; DNA: TGTGCCAGCAATTGGGACTACACAACCTACGAGCAGTACTTC; J: TRBJ2-7; V: TRBV6-2/TRBV6-3; size: -; D: TRBD2
CDR3: CASSGRDRENEKLFF; DNA: TGTGCCAGCAGCGGCCGGGACAGGGAGAATGAAAAACTGTTTTTT; J: TRBJ1-4; V: TRBV7-9; size: -; D: TRBD1
CDR3: CASSYPIPPGELFF; DNA: TGTGCCAGCAGTTATCCCATCCCTCCCGGGGAGCTGTTTTTT; J: TRBJ2-2; V: TRBV6-5; size: few; D: -
CDR3: CASSLVAGGPNEQFF; DNA: TGTGCCAGCAGCTTAGTAGCGGGGGGTCCCAATGAGCAGTTCTTC; J: TRBJ2-1; V: TRBV7-3; size: many; D: TRBD2
CDR3: CASSFRYEATDTQYF; DNA: TGCGCCAGCAGCTTCAGATACGAGGCGACAGATACGCAGTATTTT; J: TRBJ2-3; V: TRBV5-1; size: -; D: -
CDR3: CASTGAKPDYSNQPQHF; DNA: TGCGCCAGCACGGGGGCAAAGCCCGATTATAGCAATCAGCCCCAGCATTTT; J: TRBJ1-5; V: TRBV23-1; size: few; D: -
CDR3: CASSLEEVRATGYTF; DNA: TGCGCCAGCAGCTTGGAGGAAGTCAGAGCCACGGGCTACACCTTC; J: TRBJ1-2; V: TRBV5-1; size: few; D: -
CDR3: CASSPLPGQGANIQYF; DNA: TGTGCCAGCTCACCACTTCCGGGACAGGGGGCAAACATTCAGTACTTC; J: TRBJ2-4; V: TRBV18; size: few; D: TRBD1
CDR3: CASSPGTARNTIYF; DNA: TGTGCCAGCAGCCCAGGGACAGCGAGAAACACCATATATTTT; J: TRBJ1-3; V: TRBV7-9; size: -; D: TRBD1
CDR3: CASSVEAMGYNEQFF; DNA: TGTGCCAGCAGCGTAGAAGCGATGGGCTACAATGAGCAGTTCTTC; J: TRBJ2-1; V: TRBV9; size: few; D: -
CDR3: CSASALAGGGPDTQYF; DNA: TGCAGTGCTAGTGCATTAGCGGGAGGTGGTCCAGATACGCAGTATTTT; J: TRBJ2-3; V: TRBV20-1; size: -; D: TRBD2
CDR3: CATTSGGAADTQYF; DNA: TGTGCCACGACTAGCGGGGGGGCGGCGGATACGCAGTATTTT; J: TRBJ2-3; V: TRBV10-3; size: -; D: TRBD2
CDR3: CASSSMGFATNEKLFF; DNA: TGTGCCAGTTCTTCGATGGGATTCGCAACTAATGAAAAACTGTTTTTT; J: TRBJ1-4; V: TRBV25-1; size: few; D: -
CDR3: CASSPAGGDGYTF; DNA: TGTGCCAGCAGCCCCGCGGGGGGAGATGGCTACACCTTC; J: TRBJ1-2; V: TRBV7-3; size: -; D: -
CDR3: CASSLAMGAAYEQYF; DNA: TGCGCCAGCAGCTTGGCCATGGGGGCCGCCTACGAGCAGTACTTC; J: TRBJ2-7; V: TRBV5-1; size: -; D: -
CDR3: CSVEGGLESYNEQFF; DNA: TGCAGCGTTGAAGGGGGACTAGAGTCCTACAATGAGCAGTTCTTC; J: TRBJ2-1; V: TRBV29-1; size: few; D: TRBD2
CDR3: CASSWPTRGGDEQFF; DNA: TGCGCCAGCAGCTGGCCGACTAGGGGAGGTGATGAGCAGTTCTTC; J: TRBJ2-1; V: TRBV5-1; size: -; D: -
CDR3: CASSYSADGQANTEAFF; DNA: TGTGCCAGCAGTTACTCGGCGGACGGCCAGGCGAACACTGAAGCTTTCTTT; J: TRBJ1-1; V: TRBV6-2/TRBV6-3; size: -; D: -
CDR3: CSVVGASTDTQYF; DNA: TGCAGCGTTGTCGGCGCTAGCACAGATACGCAGTATTTT; J: TRBJ2-3; V: TRBV29-1; size: -; D: -